In this sample, the clone carrying this T cell receptor beta chain is large (0.1 to 1%). What it binds is not known. The sample is drawn from a study of spatial heterogeneity in lung cancer. Trimming at V came to 3 bases and at J to 7 bases, leaving 9 bases not matched to a gene. CDR1 is SGDLS and CDR2 is YYNGEE in the germline V gene. CDR3 length: 15 residues. Documented time point: sample taken at primary tumor resection. MiXCR, run by TCRdb on the 5' RACE reads, gives a single entry per CDR3 protein. The repertoire holds fewer than 25,000 distinct CDR3 sequences, about 4.9% seen once, with around 10% in the top ten. The study's findings and limits: Mutation tallies in tumors tracked expanded intratumoral alpha and beta TCR counts.

The rearrangement links TRBV9 to TRBJ2-3; 9 nucleotides align to TRBD1. The sequence was collected from a male donor with early-stage non-small cell lung cancer. The specimen was lung tumor tissue, collected at surgery. The CDR3 nucleotides read TGTGCCAGCAGCGAAGGACAGGGGCGCCTCTATACGCAGTATTTT. This encodes CASSEGQGRLYTQYF.